What follows describes a single T cell receptor beta chain. As handled by the study authors: How many nucleated cells were present was estimated from reference gene primer amplification. TCRdb's copy holds only in-frame clones and misses some; the assay was immunoSEQ multiplex PCR. The V and J calls and clone size are taken from that table; D and trimming were inferred from the DNA. The table records some 140,000 clones, 78% of them present only once. These data come from a study of blood T cell repertoires in COVID-19. Looking at the study overall: Material from acute and convalescent COVID-19 was sourced from the United States, Italy and Spain. T cells, B-cell-depleted T cells, or PBMCs supplied cDNA or gDNA.

The germline gives CDR1 MNHNS, CDR2 SASEGT. This CDR3 is built from 17 residues. Germline trimming cut 4 bases from V and 4 bases from J; bases unmatched to any gene: 12. The sequence derives from a man aged 55-75 years who had recovered from COVID-19. Source material: peripheral blood. The chain has TRBV6-1 and TRBJ1-4; TRBD1 matches at 7 bases. CDR3 DNA: TGTGCCAGCAGTGGACCGTTAACAGGGGCCGTTAATGAAAAACTGTTTTTT. It codes for CASSGPLTGAVNEKLFF.